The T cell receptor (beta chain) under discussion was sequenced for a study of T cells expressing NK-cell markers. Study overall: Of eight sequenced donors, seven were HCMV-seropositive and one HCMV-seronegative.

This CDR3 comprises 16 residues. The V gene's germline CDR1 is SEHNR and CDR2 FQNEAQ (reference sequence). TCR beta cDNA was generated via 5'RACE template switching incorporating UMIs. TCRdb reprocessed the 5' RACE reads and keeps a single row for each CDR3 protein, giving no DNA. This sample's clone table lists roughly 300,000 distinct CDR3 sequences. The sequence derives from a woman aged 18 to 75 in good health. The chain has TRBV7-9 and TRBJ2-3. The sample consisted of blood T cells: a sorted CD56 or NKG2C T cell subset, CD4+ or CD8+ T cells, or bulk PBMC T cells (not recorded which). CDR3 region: CASSLAGMRGTDTQYF.